Below, 21 T cell receptor beta chains from the same sample are listed, as sequenced in a study of post-analysis software for immune sequencing data. The antigens of these receptors remain unknown. Tagging with unique molecular identifiers was a feature of the TCR beta cDNA libraries. TCRdb re-called the PCR reads through MiXCR, storing one row per CDR3 protein. The data contain roughly 600,000 distinct CDR3 sequences, 44% of them singletons. Whole-study findings and limits: Comparison of patients with controls showed five TRBV segments more frequent in patients, TRBV5-6, TRBV5-1 and TRBV20-1 among them.

The sequencing sample was made of blood. All receptors come from a girl aged 10 to 17 with multiple sclerosis.

The chain combines TRBV10-2 with TRBJ2-1, with TRBD2 matching over 9 bases. This CDR3 contains 16 residues. Trimming removed 6 bases from V and 6 bases from J; junction bases left unmatched: 12. Germline values: CDR1 WSHSY, CDR2 SAAADI. CDR3: CASSLPSAGGSNEQFF. In nucleotides, the CDR3 is TGCGCCAGCAGCCTACCCTCGGCGGGAGGGTCCAATGAGCAGTTCTTC.

The chain recombines TRBV29-1 with TRBJ1-1; possibly TRBD1 for D (5 bases). Germline V gene sequence: CDR1 SQVTM, CDR2 ANQGSEA. The CDR3 length is 15 residues. Trimming removed 4 bases from V and 1 base from J, with 16 bases in between. CDR3 DNA: TGCAGCGTTGGGGGCACCTCCATATGGAACACTGAAGCTTTCTTT. Protein sequence: CSVGGTSIWNTEAFF.

This chain connects TRBV7-3 to TRBJ1-1; the D is unclear. Looked up from germline, CDR1 is SGHTA and CDR2 is FQGTGA. The CDR3 contains 13 residues. V lost 5 bases, J lost 0 bases, and 7 bases lay in between. The chain's CDR3 is CASSENLNTEAFF. The CDR3 nucleotides read TGTGCCAGCAGCGAGAATTTGAACACTGAAGCTTTCTTT. The full variable domain, with the rest looked up from reference TRBV7-3 and TRBJ1-1, is GAGVSQTPSNKVTEKGKYVELRCDPISGHTALYWYRQSLGQGPEFLIYFQGTGAADDSGLPNDRFFAVRPEGSVSTLKIQRTERGDSAVYLCASSENLNTEAFFGQGTRLTVV.

V usage is TRBV12-3 or TRBV12-4 and J usage is TRBJ2-3; 8 bases map to TRBD1. The CDR3 is made up of 16 amino acids. Trimming at V came to 7 bases and at J to 1 base, leaving 10 bases not matched to a gene. CDR3 in DNA: TGTGCCAGCATCCTTCAGGGGGCCCGGGGCACAGATACGCAGTATTTT. This translates into CASILQGARGTDTQYF.

This clonotype was counted only a few times. The chain couples TRBV24-1 to TRBJ2-5; the match to TRBD1 covers 10 bases. CDR1 is KGHDR, CDR2 SFDVKD, per germline. The CDR3 has 17 amino acids. V was pared by 4 bases and J by 0 bases, with 7 bases of the junction left unmatched. CDR3 DNA: TGTGCCACCAGTGAGCCCGGACAGGGGGTCAACCAAGAGACCCAGTACTTC. It specifies CATSEPGQGVNQETQYF.

This chain uses TRBV19 with TRBJ1-1; TRBD1 aligns across 8 bases. The CDR3 loop spans 17 amino acids. Germline lookup yields CDR1 LNHDA and CDR2 SQIVND (reference sequence). V lost 5 bases to trimming and J lost 4 bases; unmatched junction nucleotides: 15. CDR3 protein: CASSWAPGGEVGTEAFF. CDR3 bases: TGTGCCAGTAGTTGGGCTCCAGGGGGCGAGGTGGGCACTGAAGCTTTCTTT.

The J gene is TRBJ2-2, the V gene TRBV24-1, with D tentatively TRBD1 or TRBD2 (5 bases each). Trimming removed 5 bases from V and 3 bases from J, with 9 bases in between. CDR1 and CDR2 (germline): KGHDR, SFDVKD. The CDR3 covers 14 residues. CDR3 in DNA: TGTGCCACCAGTGGGGACCGAGACACCGGGGAGCTGTTTTTT. This sequence encodes CATSGDRDTGELFF.

The V and J genes are TRBV10-3 and TRBJ2-3; D call uncertain. Germline lookup yields CDR1 ENHRY and CDR2 SYGVKD. V was clipped by 3 bases and J by 6 bases, with 16 bases between them. The CDR3 consists of 15 residues. The CDR3 reads CAISDLDPIADTQYF. CDR3 DNA: TGTGCCATCAGTGACCTAGACCCCATCGCGGATACGCAGTATTTT.

This clonotype was observed a handful of times. The genes are TRBV7-6 and TRBJ2-5; 12 nucleotides match TRBD2. J lost 11 bases, V lost 3 bases, and 10 bases had no gene match. The CDR3 contains 15 residues. Germline CDR1 SGHVS, CDR2 FNYEAQ. CDR3 nucleotides: TGTGCCAGCAGCTTGAGACTAGCGGGAGTTCATGAGCAGTACTTC. Translation: CASSLRLAGVHEQYF.

This clonotype was observed a few times. The rearrangement uses TRBV4-1 and TRBJ2-1; the match to TRBD1 covers 9 bases. Germline loops: CDR1 MGHRA, CDR2 YSYEKL. The J segment lost 1 base and the V segment lost 1 base, leaving 8 bases of the junction unmatched. The CDR3 spans 18 residues. The CDR3 DNA sequence: TGCGCCAGCAGCCAAGGAGAAACCGGGACAGGGTCCTACAATGAGCAGTTCTTC. Translating gives CASSQGETGTGSYNEQFF.

The CDR3 is CASSFAGLANEQFF. CDR3 sequence (DNA): TGTGCCAGCAGCTTTGCGGGGTTGGCCAATGAGCAGTTCTTC. V gene TRBV7-9 combines with J gene TRBJ2-1; possibly TRBD2 for D (6 bases). V was cut by 3 bases and J by 6 bases, with 12 bases left in between. Looked up from germline, CDR1 is SEHNR and CDR2 is FQNEAQ (reference sequence). The CDR3 consists of 14 residues. Looking up the rest from reference TRBV7-9 and TRBJ2-1 gives the full variable domain: DTGVSQNPRHKITKRGQNVTFRCDPISEHNRLYWYRQTLGQGPEFLTYFQNEAQLEKSRLLSDRFSAERPKGSFSTLEIQRTEQGDSAMYLCASSFAGLANEQFFGPGTRLTVL.

This clonotype was observed a single time. The chain combines TRBV27 with TRBJ2-7; D is possibly TRBD1 (5 bases). Germline assignment: CDR1 MNHEY and CDR2 SMNVEV (reference sequence). CDR3 length equals 13 residues. V was cut by 2 bases and J by 6 bases, with 11 bases left in between. The DNA for the CDR3 is TGTGCCAGCAGTTTAAAAGGGGTCGGCGAGCAGTACTTC. Translated: CASSLKGVGEQYF.

This clonotype was recorded a few times. The CDR3 DNA follows: TGTGCCATCAGTGGGACCGAGCAAGAGACCCAGTACTTC. Its protein is CAISGTEQETQYF. The J gene is TRBJ2-5, the V gene TRBV10-3; D unclear. V lost 4 bases and J lost 2, with 8 bases in between. The CDR3 runs 13 residues. The V gene's germline CDR1 is ENHRY and CDR2 SYGVKD.

This clonotype occurred many times. The V and J genes are TRBV4-2 and TRBJ2-7; 7 bases are shared with TRBD1. The CDR3 loop spans 15 amino acids. Looked up from germline, CDR1 is LGHNA and CDR2 is YNFKEQ. Trimming at V came to 3 bases and at J to 0 bases, leaving 5 bases not matched to a gene. This CDR3 is CASSQIDRDSYEQYF. The CDR3 nucleotides read TGTGCCAGCAGCCAGATAGACAGGGACTCCTACGAGCAGTACTTC.

This clonotype was counted only a few times. A much larger clone sits a single nucleotide away, making a read error possible. This chain connects TRBV20-1 to TRBJ2-3, with D uncertain. Germline-derived CDR1 and CDR2 are DFQATT and SNEGSKA (reference sequence). There are 12 residues in the CDR3. The DNA for the CDR3 is TGCAGTGCTAGAGTCCCTACAGATACGCGGTATTTT. Translation: CSARVPTDTRYF.

This chain connects TRBV4-1 to TRBJ2-7; no clear D gene. This CDR3 has 16 residues. The germline V gene has CDR1 MGHRA and CDR2 YSYEKL. V was pared by 0 bases and J by 1 base, with 13 bases between. Here the CDR3 DNA reads TGCGCCAGCAGCCAAGATGCCCAGCTGGCGTCCTACGAGCAGTACTTC. It yields the protein CASSQDAQLASYEQYF.

As concerns this clonotype: The germline gene is not matched at one end of the junction; a read error may be the cause. CDR3 sequence reads: CVISDRTYGYTF. The DNA of the CDR3 is TGTGTCATCAGTGACCGGACCTATGGCTACACCTTC. The rearrangement links TRBV10-3 to TRBJ1-2; D is unresolved. The CDR3 covers 12 residues. Germline V CDR1 and CDR2: ENHRY, SYGVKD.

This clonotype was observed a few times. The V and J genes are TRBV28 and TRBJ1-2, with a weak D call TRBD1 (5 bases). The CDR3 has 14 residues. V lost 1 base and J lost 13, with 19 bases in between. Germline V gene sequence: CDR1 MDHEN, CDR2 SYDVKM. In nucleotides, the CDR3 is TGTGCCAGCAGTTTATCTGGTCGAGAGGGGTTGGGCACCTTC. It translates to CASSLSGREGLGTF.

This clonotype was picked up one time. The V call is TRBV6-2 or TRBV6-3, the J call TRBJ2-1, with D maybe TRBD2 (5 bases). The CDR3 is made up of 14 amino acids. The V gene lost 2 bases and the J gene lost 5 bases, with 10 bases spanning the gap. Per germline, CDR1 MNHEY and CDR2 SVGEGT. The CDR3, as DNA: TGTGCCAGCAGTTACACCGGGGTTCACAATGAGCAGTTCTTC. Translated: CASSYTGVHNEQFF.

The chain recombines TRBV7-9 with TRBJ1-1, with 8 bases that match TRBD1. CDR1 is SEHNR and CDR2 is FQNEAQ in the germline V gene (reference sequence). This CDR3 contains 15 residues. Germline trimming cut 5 bases from V and 4 bases from J; bases unmatched to any gene: 9. The CDR3 protein is CASSGGQGLVTEAFF. The CDR3 DNA follows: TGTGCCAGCAGCGGCGGACAGGGTTTGGTCACTGAAGCTTTCTTT.

CDR3 amino acids: CASRRDRGRYEQYF. In DNA, the CDR3 is TGCGCCAGCAGGAGGGACAGGGGAAGGTACGAGCAGTACTTC. The chain links TRBV10-2 to TRBJ2-7; 10 nucleotides agree with TRBD1. CDR1 WSHSY and CDR2 SAAADI come from the germline V gene. CDR3 size: 14 residues. The ends lost 6 bases at V and 4 bases at J; junction bases unmatched: 6.